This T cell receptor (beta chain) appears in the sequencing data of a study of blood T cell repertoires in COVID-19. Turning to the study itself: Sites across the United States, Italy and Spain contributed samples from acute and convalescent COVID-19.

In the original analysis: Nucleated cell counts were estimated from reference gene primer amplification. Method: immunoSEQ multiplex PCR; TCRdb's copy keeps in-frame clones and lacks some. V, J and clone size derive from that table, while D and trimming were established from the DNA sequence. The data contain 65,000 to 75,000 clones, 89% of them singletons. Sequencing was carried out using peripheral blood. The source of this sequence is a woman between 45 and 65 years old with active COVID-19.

The CDR3: CASSDSFTSHSYNEQFF. The DNA of the CDR3 is TGTGCCAGCAGTGACTCCTTTACTTCGCATTCCTACAATGAGCAGTTCTTC. J is TRBJ2-1 and V is TRBV6-4; D not resolved. The CDR3 loop spans 17 amino acids. Germline CDR1 MRHNA, CDR2 SNTAGT. With 0 bases removed from V and 1 base from J, the gap between germline ends came to 13 bases.